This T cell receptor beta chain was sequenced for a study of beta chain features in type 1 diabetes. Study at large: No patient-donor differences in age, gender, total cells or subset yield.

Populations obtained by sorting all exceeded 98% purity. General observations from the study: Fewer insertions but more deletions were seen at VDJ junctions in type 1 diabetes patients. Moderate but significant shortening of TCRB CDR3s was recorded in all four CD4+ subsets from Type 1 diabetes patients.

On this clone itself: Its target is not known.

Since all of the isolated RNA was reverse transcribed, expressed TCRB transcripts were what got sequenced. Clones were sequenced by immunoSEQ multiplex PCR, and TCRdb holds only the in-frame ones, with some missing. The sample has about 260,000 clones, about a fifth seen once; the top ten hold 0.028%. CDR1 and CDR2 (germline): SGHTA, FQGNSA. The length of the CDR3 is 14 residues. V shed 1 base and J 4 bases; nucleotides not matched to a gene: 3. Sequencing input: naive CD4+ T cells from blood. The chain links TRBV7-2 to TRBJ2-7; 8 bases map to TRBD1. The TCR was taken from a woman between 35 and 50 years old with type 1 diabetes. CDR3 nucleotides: TGTGCCAGCAGCTTAGGGACAGGGTGGTACGAGCAGTACTTC. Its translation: CASSLGTGWYEQYF.